The sequence of this TCR beta chain was determined in a study of shared clonotypes between healthy human individuals. General study points: The expectation was that sequencing depth would affect clonotype sharing among donors.

Concerning this clone: The target antigen is unknown.

The assay was immunoSEQ multiplex PCR, and TCRdb's table has in-frame clones only and misses some. The sample has 600,000 to 750,000 clones; 80% to 95% are singletons. The CDR3 has 14 amino acids. Trimming cost V 3 bases and J 2 bases, with 10 bases left between them. The germline CDR1 and CDR2 sequences are KGHSH and LQKENI. CD45RO+ cells plus CCR7-negative CD45RA+ TemRA cells formed CD8 memory. This clonotype was sampled from a man aged 18 to 29 in good health. Some clones in this sample may be carry-over from other donors' samples. The material sequenced was memory CD8+ T cells from PBMCs. Subset: CD45RO+ cells pooled with CCR7-negative TemRA cells. The V gene is TRBV18, the J gene TRBJ2-5; D gene unclear. Here the CDR3 reads CASSPTPSQETQYF. CDR3 nucleotides: TGTGCCAGCTCACCCACCCCTTCTCAAGAGACCCAGTACTTC.